This is a list of T cell receptor beta chains from one sample in a study of blood T cell repertoires in COVID-19. TCRdb keeps only in-frame clones here, not all; method: immunoSEQ multiplex PCR. The table shows fewer than 200,000 clones, with 84% occurring only once. Sequencing used PBMCs or T cells enriched from blood (not recorded which). These receptors were obtained from a woman in her 30s who had been exposed to COVID-19. Both conserved end residues are part of each CDR3. The order of the fields is clone size, J gene, D gene, V gene, CDR3 protein, CDR3 DNA. The D gene is left open where the match is weak. The size entry is marked missing in some rows and otherwise reads once, few, many or a size class.

NA,TRBJ2-2,NA,TRBV7-2,CASRATRTTGELFF,TGTGCCAGCAGGGCTACTAGAACCACCGGGGAGCTGTTTTTT
NA,TRBJ2-2,NA,TRBV19,CASSIYIIGGTENGGELFF,TGTGCCAGTAGTATCTATATTATAGGCGGGACCGAGAACGGCGGGGAGCTGTTTTTT
NA,TRBJ2-1,TRBD1,TRBV6-5,CATRGTGVRNEQFF,TGTGCCACACGGGGGACAGGGGTAAGAAATGAGCAGTTCTTC
NA,TRBJ1-1,NA,TRBV12-3/TRBV12-4,CASSGRDHEAFF,TGTGCCAGCAGTGGGAGGGATCATGAAGCTTTCTTT
NA,TRBJ2-7,TRBD2,TRBV7-9,CASSLVPSLAGGEQYF,TGTGCCAGCAGCTTAGTTCCGTCACTAGCGGGGGGCGAGCAGTACTTC
few,TRBJ1-1,TRBD1,TRBV5-1,CASSPGQASNTEAFF,TGCGCCAGCAGCCCGGGACAGGCTTCGAACACTGAAGCTTTCTTT
NA,TRBJ1-5,NA,TRBV12-3/TRBV12-4,CASSTYSNQPQHF,TGTGCCAGCAGCACCTATAGCAATCAGCCCCAGCATTTT
NA,TRBJ2-7,NA,TRBV18,CASSLGQTTYEQYF,TGTGCCAGCTCACTCGGACAGACGACCTACGAGCAGTACTTC
NA,TRBJ2-1,NA,TRBV9,CASSGRRVADRQSSSYNEQFF,TGTGCCAGCAGCGGCCGGAGGGTTGCGGACAGGCAATCAAGCTCCTACAATGAGCAGTTCTTC
NA,TRBJ2-3,TRBD1,TRBV5-4,CASSPDRATDTQYF,TGTGCCAGCAGCCCGGACAGGGCCACAGATACGCAGTATTTT
NA,TRBJ2-5,TRBD2,TRBV11-2,CASSPGLAGEPGETQYF,TGTGCCAGCAGCCCAGGACTAGCGGGGGAGCCGGGGGAGACCCAGTACTTC
few,TRBJ2-7,TRBD2,TRBV30,CAWSGDYSSYEQYF,TGTGCCTGGAGTGGGGACTACTCCTCCTACGAGCAGTACTTC
once,TRBJ2-3,TRBD1,TRBV4-3,CASSRDGTAGTDTQYF,TGCGCCAGCAGCCGAGATGGGACAGCGGGCACAGATACGCAGTATTTT
few,TRBJ2-6,NA,TRBV19,CASSMARTSGANVLTF,TGTGCCAGTAGTATGGCCAGGACTTCGGGGGCCAACGTCCTGACTTTC
NA,TRBJ2-1,TRBD2,TRBV10-3,CAISELAGANEQFF,TGTGCCATCAGTGAACTAGCGGGGGCCAATGAGCAGTTCTTC
once,TRBJ1-2,TRBD1,TRBV12-3/TRBV12-4,CASRPGTGNGYTF,TGTGCCAGCAGACCTGGGACAGGGAATGGCTACACCTTC
NA,TRBJ2-7,TRBD2,TRBV4-1,CASSHQAGRAYEQYF,TGCGCCAGCAGCCATCAAGCGGGGAGGGCCTACGAGCAGTACTTC
NA,TRBJ2-5,NA,TRBV7-8,CASSLGTPGGETQYF,TGTGCCAGCAGCTTAGGGACACCCGGAGGGGAGACCCAGTACTTC
NA,TRBJ2-5,TRBD2,TRBV11-2,CASRTGLAGGPETQYF,TGTGCCAGCAGGACCGGGTTAGCGGGGGGCCCAGAGACCCAGTACTTC
NA,TRBJ2-3,NA,TRBV11-2,CASSLTRTSTDTQYF,TGTGCCAGCAGCCTTACCCGTACTAGCACAGATACGCAGTATTTT
NA,TRBJ1-1,NA,TRBV5-1,CASSLATGSFMNTEAFF,TGCGCCAGCAGCTTGGCAACAGGGAGTTTCATGAACACTGAAGCTTTCTTT
once,TRBJ2-2,NA,TRBV5-4,CASSLANRNTGELFF,TGTGCCAGCAGCTTGGCAAACAGGAACACCGGGGAGCTGTTTTTT
NA,TRBJ1-1,NA,TRBV6-2/TRBV6-3,CASSYSAGGITEAFF,TGTGCCAGCAGTTACTCGGCAGGCGGGATCACTGAAGCTTTCTTT
NA,TRBJ1-1,TRBD1,TRBV6-5,CATRTGGTEAFF,TGTGCCACCCGGACAGGGGGCACTGAAGCTTTCTTT
few,TRBJ2-7,NA,TRBV12-5,CASFSFQGNTNEQYF,TGTGCTAGTTTTTCTTTTCAGGGTAACACGAACGAGCAGTACTTC
NA,TRBJ1-6,NA,TRBV13,CASSLEGDSPLHF,TGTGCCAGCAGCTTAGAAGGAGATTCACCCCTCCACTTT
NA,TRBJ1-1,NA,TRBV25-1,CASSDRRGLEAFF,TGTGCCAGCAGTGATCGGAGGGGCCTTGAAGCTTTCTTT
NA,TRBJ1-6,TRBD1,TRBV3-1/TRBV3-2,CASSQGRRTGGTNSPLHF,TGTGCCAGCAGCCAAGGAAGGCGGACAGGGGGTACAAATTCACCCCTCCACTTT
NA,TRBJ2-1,TRBD2,TRBV5-4,CASSLGGGSYNEQFF,TGTGCCAGCAGCTTGGGGGGGGGCTCCTACAATGAGCAGTTCTTC
NA,TRBJ2-2,TRBD2,TRBV12-3/TRBV12-4,CASQRTSAGELFF,TGTGCCAGCCAACGCACTAGCGCCGGGGAGCTGTTTTTT
NA,TRBJ2-1,TRBD2,TRBV2,CASELGTSLHEQFF,TGTGCCAGCGAGTTAGGGACTAGCCTGCATGAGCAGTTCTTC
NA,TRBJ2-3,TRBD1,TRBV3-1/TRBV3-2,CASSQYRDREGDTQYF,TGTGCCAGCAGCCAATACCGGGACAGGGAAGGGGATACGCAGTATTTT
NA,TRBJ2-7,TRBD1,TRBV2,CASSEGQGSSYEQYF,TGTGCCAGCAGCGAGGGACAGGGGAGCTCCTACGAGCAGTACTTC
NA,TRBJ1-1,NA,TRBV6-5,CASSFRGTEAFF,TGTGCCAGCAGTTTCCGGGGCACTGAAGCTTTCTTT
NA,TRBJ1-2,NA,TRBV30,CAGRPEEGSRRTNYGYTF,TGTGCCGGGAGACCTGAGGAGGGTTCCAGGCGGACTAACTATGGCTACACCTTC
NA,TRBJ1-6,NA,TRBV7-9,CASSLGQNSPLHF,TGTGCCAGCAGCCTAGGACAGAATTCACCCCTCCACTTT
few,TRBJ1-6,TRBD1,TRBV18,CASLSPTGEGSPLHF,TGTGCCAGCTTATCACCTACAGGGGAAGGTTCACCCCTCCACTTT
NA,TRBJ2-1,TRBD2,TRBV11-2,CASSLGRTGGGAYNEQFF,TGTGCCAGCAGCTTAGGTCGTACAGGCGGGGGGGCATACAATGAGCAGTTCTTC
NA,TRBJ2-2,NA,TRBV19,CASSIDGGAVTGELFF,TGTGCCAGTAGTATAGATGGAGGGGCCGTCACCGGGGAGCTGTTTTTT
NA,TRBJ2-5,TRBD2,TRBV5-4,CASSLAGGETQYF,TGTGCCAGCAGCTTGGCGGGGGGAGAGACCCAGTACTTC
NA,TRBJ2-1,NA,TRBV9,CASSVAGGSSYNEQFF,TGTGCCAGCAGCGTAGCTGGGGGGAGCTCCTACAATGAGCAGTTCTTC
NA,TRBJ2-7,NA,TRBV27,CASSPGFSYEQYF,TGTGCCAGCAGTCCAGGGTTCTCCTACGAGCAGTACTTC
once,TRBJ1-1,NA,TRBV25-1,CASSAADISAAFF,TGTGCCAGCAGTGCGGCAGACATCTCGGCGGCTTTCTTT
NA,TRBJ2-7,NA,TRBV18,CASSPLGTNYEQYF,TGTGCCAGCTCACCACTGGGGACAAACTACGAGCAGTACTTC
NA,TRBJ2-5,TRBD1,TRBV7-7,CASSFYSRDSGPKTQYF,TGTGCCAGCAGCTTCTACTCCAGGGACAGTGGCCCAAAGACCCAGTACTTC
few,TRBJ1-5,NA,TRBV5-4,CASSMGADGNQPQHF,TGTGCCAGCAGCATGGGGGCAGATGGCAATCAGCCCCAGCATTTT
NA,TRBJ1-1,NA,TRBV30,CAWSVTGSSTEAFF,TGTGCCTGGAGTGTTACAGGGAGTAGCACTGAAGCTTTCTTT
NA,TRBJ1-2,NA,TRBV15,CATSPLGGGYTF,TGTGCCACCAGCCCGCTGGGGGGAGGCTACACCTTC